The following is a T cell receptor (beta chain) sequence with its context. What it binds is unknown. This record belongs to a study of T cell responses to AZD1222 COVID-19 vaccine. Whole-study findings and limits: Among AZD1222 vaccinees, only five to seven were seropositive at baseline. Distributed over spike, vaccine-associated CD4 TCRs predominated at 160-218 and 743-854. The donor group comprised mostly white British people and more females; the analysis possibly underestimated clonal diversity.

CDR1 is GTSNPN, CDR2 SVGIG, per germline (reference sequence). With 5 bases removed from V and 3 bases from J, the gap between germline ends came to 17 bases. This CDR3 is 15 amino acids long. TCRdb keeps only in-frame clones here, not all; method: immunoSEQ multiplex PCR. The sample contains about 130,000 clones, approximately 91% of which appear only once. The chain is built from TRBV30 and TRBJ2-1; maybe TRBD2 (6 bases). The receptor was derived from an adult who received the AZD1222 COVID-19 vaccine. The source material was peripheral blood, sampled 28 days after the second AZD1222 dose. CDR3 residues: CAWWGEVAGYNEQFF. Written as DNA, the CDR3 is TGTGCCTGGTGGGGGGAGGTTGCTGGCTACAATGAGCAGTTCTTC.